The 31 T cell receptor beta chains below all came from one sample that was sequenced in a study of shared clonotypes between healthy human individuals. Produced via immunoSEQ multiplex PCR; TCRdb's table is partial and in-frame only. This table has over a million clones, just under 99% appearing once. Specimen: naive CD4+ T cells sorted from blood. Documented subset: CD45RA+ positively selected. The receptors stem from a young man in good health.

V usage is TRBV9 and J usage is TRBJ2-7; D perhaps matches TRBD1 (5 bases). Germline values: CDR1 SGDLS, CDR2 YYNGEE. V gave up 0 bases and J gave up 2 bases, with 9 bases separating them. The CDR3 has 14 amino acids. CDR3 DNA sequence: TGTGCCAGCAGCGTAGTCCCACAGGCCTACGAGCAGTACTTC. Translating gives CASSVVPQAYEQYF.

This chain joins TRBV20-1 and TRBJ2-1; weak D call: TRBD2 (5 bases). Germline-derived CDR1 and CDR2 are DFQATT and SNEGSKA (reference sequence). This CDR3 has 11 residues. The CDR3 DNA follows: TGCACCGCTCGGGGAGCGAGTGAGCAGTTCTTC. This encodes CTARGASEQFF.

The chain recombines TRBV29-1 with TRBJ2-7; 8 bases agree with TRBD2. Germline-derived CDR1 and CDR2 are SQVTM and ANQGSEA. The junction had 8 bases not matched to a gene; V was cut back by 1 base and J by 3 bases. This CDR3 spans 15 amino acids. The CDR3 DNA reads TGCAGCGTTGAAGGGCTAGCGGGTCAACTCTACGAGCAGTACTTC. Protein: CSVEGLAGQLYEQYF.

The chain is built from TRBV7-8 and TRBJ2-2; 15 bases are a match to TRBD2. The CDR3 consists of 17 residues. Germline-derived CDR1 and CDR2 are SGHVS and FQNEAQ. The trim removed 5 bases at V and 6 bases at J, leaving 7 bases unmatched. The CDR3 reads CASSPGLAGGRSGELFF. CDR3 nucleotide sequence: TGTGCCAGCAGCCCGGGACTAGCGGGAGGCCGGTCCGGGGAGCTGTTTTTT.

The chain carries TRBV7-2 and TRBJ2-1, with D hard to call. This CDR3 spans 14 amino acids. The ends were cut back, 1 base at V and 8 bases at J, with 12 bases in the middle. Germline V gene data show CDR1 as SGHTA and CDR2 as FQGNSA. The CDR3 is CASSLEPGGHEQFF. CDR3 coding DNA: TGTGCCAGCAGCTTAGAACCAGGTGGCCATGAGCAGTTCTTC.

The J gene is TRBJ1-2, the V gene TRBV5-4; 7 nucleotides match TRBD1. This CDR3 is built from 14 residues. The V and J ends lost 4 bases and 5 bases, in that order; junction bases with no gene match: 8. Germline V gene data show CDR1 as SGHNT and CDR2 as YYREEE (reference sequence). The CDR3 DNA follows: TGTGCCAGCAGCAGGGGACAGAACCTGTATGGCTACACCTTC. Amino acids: CASSRGQNLYGYTF.

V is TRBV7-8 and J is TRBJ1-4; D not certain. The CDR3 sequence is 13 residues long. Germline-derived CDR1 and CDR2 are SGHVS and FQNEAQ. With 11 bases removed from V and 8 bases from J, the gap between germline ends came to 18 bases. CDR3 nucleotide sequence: TGTGCCTCTACGGGGAGCGTACCAGAAAAACTGTTTTTT. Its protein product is CASTGSVPEKLFF.

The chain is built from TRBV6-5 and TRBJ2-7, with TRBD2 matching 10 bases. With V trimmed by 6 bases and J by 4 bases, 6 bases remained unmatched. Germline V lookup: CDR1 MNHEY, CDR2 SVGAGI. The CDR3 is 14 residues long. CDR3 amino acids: CASRHLAGVYEQYF. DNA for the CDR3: TGTGCCAGCAGACATCTAGCGGGAGTGTACGAGCAGTACTTC.

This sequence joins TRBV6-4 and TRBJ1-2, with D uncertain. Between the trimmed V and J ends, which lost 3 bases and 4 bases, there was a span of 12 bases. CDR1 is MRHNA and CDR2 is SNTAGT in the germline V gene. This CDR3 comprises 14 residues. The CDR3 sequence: CASSEEVGTYGYTF. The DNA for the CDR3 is TGTGCCAGCAGTGAGGAGGTTGGAACCTATGGCTACACCTTC.

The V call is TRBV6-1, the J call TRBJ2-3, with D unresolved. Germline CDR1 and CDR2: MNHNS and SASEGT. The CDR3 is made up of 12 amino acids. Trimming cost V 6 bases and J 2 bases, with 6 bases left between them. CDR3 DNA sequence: TGTGCCAGCAGCCCTACCACAGATACGCAGTATTTT. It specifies CASSPTTDTQYF.

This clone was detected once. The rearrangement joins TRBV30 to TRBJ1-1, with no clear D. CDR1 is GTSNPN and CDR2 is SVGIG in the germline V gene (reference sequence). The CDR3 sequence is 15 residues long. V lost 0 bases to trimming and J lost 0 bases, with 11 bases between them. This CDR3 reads CAWSVLGSVNTEAFF. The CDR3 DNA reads TGTGCCTGGAGTGTACTAGGTTCTGTGAACACTGAAGCTTTCTTT.

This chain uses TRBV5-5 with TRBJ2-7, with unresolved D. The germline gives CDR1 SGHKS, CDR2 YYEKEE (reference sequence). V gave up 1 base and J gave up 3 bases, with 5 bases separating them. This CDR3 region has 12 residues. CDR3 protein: CASSLYDYEQYF. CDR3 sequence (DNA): TGTGCCAGCAGCTTGTATGACTACGAGCAGTACTTC.

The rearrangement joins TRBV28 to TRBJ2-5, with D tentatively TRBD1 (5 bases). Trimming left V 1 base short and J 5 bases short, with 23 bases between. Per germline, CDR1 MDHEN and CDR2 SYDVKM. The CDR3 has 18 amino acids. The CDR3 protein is CASSLLSLGVSKGETQYF. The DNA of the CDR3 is TGTGCCAGCAGTTTATTGAGTCTAGGGGTCTCAAAAGGGGAGACCCAGTACTTC.

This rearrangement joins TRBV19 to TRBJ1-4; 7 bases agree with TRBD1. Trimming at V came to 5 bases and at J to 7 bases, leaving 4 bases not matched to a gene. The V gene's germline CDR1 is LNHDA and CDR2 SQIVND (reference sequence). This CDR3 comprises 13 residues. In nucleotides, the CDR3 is TGTGCCAGTAGTCAACAGGGGAGTGAAAAACTGTTTTTT. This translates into CASSQQGSEKLFF.

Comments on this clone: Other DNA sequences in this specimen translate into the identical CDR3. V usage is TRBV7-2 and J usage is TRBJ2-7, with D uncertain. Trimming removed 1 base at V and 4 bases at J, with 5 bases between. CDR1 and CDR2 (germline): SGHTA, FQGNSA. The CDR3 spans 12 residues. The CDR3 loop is CASSLVGYEQYF. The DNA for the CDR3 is TGTGCCAGCAGCTTAGTGGGGTACGAGCAGTACTTC.

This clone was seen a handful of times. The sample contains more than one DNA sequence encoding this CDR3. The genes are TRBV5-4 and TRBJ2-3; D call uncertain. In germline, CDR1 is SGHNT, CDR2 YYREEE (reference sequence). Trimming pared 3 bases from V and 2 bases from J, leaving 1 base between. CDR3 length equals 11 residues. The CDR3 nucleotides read TGTGCCAGCAGCTCCACAGATACGCAGTATTTT. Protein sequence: CASSSTDTQYF.

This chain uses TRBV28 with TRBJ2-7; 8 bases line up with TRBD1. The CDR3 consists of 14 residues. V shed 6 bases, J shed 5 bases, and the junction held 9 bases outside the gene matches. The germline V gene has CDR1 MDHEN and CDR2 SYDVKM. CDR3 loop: CASSHRGKTDEQYF. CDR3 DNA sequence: TGTGCCAGCAGCCACAGGGGGAAAACAGACGAGCAGTACTTC.

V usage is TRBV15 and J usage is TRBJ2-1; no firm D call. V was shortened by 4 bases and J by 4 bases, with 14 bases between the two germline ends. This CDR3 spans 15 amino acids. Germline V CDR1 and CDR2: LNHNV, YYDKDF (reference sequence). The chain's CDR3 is CATSIDVSRYNEQFF. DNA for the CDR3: TGTGCCACCAGCATCGACGTTAGTCGGTACAATGAGCAGTTCTTC.

The CDR3 reads CASSLLAEKSYEQYF. CDR3 bases: TGTGCCAGCAGCTTACTAGCGGAGAAATCCTACGAGCAGTACTTC. The gene calls are TRBV5-6 and TRBJ2-7, with TRBD2 identical over 8 bases. There are 15 residues in the CDR3. Germline CDR1 and CDR2: SGHDT and YYEEEE. Trimming removed 2 bases from V and 1 base from J; junction bases left unmatched: 5.

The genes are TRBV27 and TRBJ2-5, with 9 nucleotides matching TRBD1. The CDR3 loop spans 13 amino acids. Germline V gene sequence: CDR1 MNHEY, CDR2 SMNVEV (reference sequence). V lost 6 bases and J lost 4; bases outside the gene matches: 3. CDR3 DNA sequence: TGTGCCAGCAGCTGGACAGGGGCAGAGACCCAGTACTTC. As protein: CASSWTGAETQYF.

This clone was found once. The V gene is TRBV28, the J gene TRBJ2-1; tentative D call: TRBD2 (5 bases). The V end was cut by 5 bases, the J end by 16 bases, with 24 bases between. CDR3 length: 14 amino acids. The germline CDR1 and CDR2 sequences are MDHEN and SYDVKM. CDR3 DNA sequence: TGTGCCAGCAGTATCAAGGGTCCAGCGGCGATTGGCTTCTTC. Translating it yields CASSIKGPAAIGFF.

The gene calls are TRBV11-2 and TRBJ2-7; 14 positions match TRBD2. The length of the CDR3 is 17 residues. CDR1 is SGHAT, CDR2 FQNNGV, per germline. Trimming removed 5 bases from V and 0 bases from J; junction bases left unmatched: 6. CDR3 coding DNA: TGTGCCAGCAGCCATGGGACTAGCGGGAGAATCTCCTACGAGCAGTACTTC. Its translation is CASSHGTSGRISYEQYF. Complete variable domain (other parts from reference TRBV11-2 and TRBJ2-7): EAGVAQSPRYKIIEKRQSVAFWCNPISGHATLYWYQQILGQGPKLLIQFQNNGVVDDSQLPKDRFSAERLKGVDSTLKIQPAKLEDSAVYLCASSHGTSGRISYEQYFGPGTRLTVT.

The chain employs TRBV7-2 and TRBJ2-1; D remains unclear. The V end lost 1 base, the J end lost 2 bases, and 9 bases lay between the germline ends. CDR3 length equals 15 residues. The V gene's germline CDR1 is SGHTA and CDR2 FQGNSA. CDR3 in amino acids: CASSLGNGAYNEQFF. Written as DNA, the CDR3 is TGTGCCAGCAGCTTAGGAAATGGGGCCTACAATGAGCAGTTCTTC.

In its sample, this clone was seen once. The CDR3 reads CASSLLNGELFF. In DNA, the CDR3 is TGTGCCAGCAGCCTCTTGAACGGGGAGCTGTTTTTT. V gene TRBV7-9 combines with J gene TRBJ2-2; D is uncertain. Germline CDR1 and CDR2: SEHNR and FQNEAQ (reference sequence). V dropped 5 bases and J dropped 7 bases, with 8 bases sitting between them. The CDR3 has 12 residues.

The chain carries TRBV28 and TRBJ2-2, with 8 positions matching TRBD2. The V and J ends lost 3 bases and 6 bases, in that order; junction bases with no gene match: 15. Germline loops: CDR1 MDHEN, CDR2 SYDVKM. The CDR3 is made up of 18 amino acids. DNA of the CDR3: TGTGCCAGCAGTTTCCCCCTGGCGGGAGGCCCTGTGTCCGGGGAGCTGTTTTTT. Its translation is CASSFPLAGGPVSGELFF. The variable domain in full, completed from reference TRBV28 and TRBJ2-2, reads DVKVTQSSRYLVKRTGEKVFLECVQDMDHENMFWYRQDPGLGLRLIYFSYDVKMKEKGDIPEGYSVSREKKERFSLILESASTNQTSMYLCASSFPLAGGPVSGELFFGEGSRLTVL.

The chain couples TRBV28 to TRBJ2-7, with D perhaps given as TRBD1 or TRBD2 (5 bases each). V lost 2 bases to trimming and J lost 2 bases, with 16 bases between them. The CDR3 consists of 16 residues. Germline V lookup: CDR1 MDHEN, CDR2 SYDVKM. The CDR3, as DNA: TGTGCCAGCAGTTTACCCGGGGCGCAAGTCACCTACGAGCAGTACTTC. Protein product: CASSLPGAQVTYEQYF.

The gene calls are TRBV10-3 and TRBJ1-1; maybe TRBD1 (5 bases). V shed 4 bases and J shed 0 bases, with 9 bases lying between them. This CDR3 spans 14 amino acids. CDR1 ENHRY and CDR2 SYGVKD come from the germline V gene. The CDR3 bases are TGTGCCATCAGTGGGGAGGGGATGAACACTGAAGCTTTCTTT. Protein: CAISGEGMNTEAFF.

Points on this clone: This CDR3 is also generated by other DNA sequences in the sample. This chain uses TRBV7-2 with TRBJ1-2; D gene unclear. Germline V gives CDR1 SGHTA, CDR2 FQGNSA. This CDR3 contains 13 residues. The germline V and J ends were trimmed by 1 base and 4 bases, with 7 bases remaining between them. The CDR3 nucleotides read TGTGCCAGCAGCTTAGACCGAACCTATGGCTACACCTTC. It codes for CASSLDRTYGYTF.

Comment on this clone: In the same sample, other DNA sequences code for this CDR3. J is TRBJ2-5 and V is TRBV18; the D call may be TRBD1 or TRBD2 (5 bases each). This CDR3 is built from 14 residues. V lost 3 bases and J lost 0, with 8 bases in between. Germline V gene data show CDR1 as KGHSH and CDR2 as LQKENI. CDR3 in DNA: TGTGCCAGCTCACCCGGGACGGACCAAGAGACCCAGTACTTC. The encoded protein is CASSPGTDQETQYF.

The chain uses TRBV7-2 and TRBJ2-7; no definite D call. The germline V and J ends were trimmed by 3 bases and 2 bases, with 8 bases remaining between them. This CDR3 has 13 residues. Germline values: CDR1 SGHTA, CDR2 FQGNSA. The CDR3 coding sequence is TGTGCCAGCAGCTTGCTACAAACCTACGAGCAGTACTTC. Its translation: CASSLLQTYEQYF.

The CDR3 DNA sequence: TGTGCCAGCAGCCCCGAGACAGGGGGCTCCTACGAGCAGTACTTC. It encodes CASSPETGGSYEQYF. The gene calls are TRBV7-9 and TRBJ2-7; 9 bases are shared with TRBD1. Germline CDR1 and CDR2: SEHNR and FQNEAQ (reference sequence). The CDR3 consists of 15 residues. The junction had 5 bases not matched to a gene; V was cut back by 5 bases and J by 0 bases.